Listed here are 9 T cell receptor beta chains from one sample, sequenced in a study of cytomegalovirus exposure and HLA in healthy donors. PCR amplification relied on 60 Vbeta primers (plus 13 Jbeta primers). Profiled with immunoSEQ multiplex PCR; TCRdb holds only in-frame clones, not every one. The sample has roughly 120,000 clones, over 60% seen once. Sequencing was done on a sample of PBMCs. The receptor set was obtained from a man in his fifties or sixties in good health and CMV-seropositive.

The V and J genes are TRBV14 and TRBJ2-3; 8 nucleotides match TRBD2. V was pared by 4 bases and J by 4 bases, with 10 bases of the junction left unmatched. The CDR3 has 16 residues. Per germline, CDR1 SGHDN and CDR2 FVKESK. This chain's CDR3 is CASSPFGREDADTQYF. The CDR3 coding sequence is TGTGCCAGCAGCCCGTTCGGGCGGGAGGATGCAGATACGCAGTATTTT.

The table lists this clone with a few counts. The gene calls are TRBV7-9 and TRBJ1-1; tentative D call: TRBD1 (5 bases). The CDR3 is 18 residues long. Trimming stripped 2 bases from V and 4 bases from J, with 23 bases between. Germline values: CDR1 SEHNR, CDR2 FQNEAQ (reference sequence). The CDR3 region has the DNA TGTGCCAGCAGCTTAAACCGCTGGCCCCCAGGGCTTGGCACTGAAGCTTTCTTT. Its protein product is CASSLNRWPPGLGTEAFF.

The rearrangement joins TRBV10-3 to TRBJ2-7; 9 positions match TRBD1. The CDR3 contains 13 residues. V was clipped by 4 bases and J by 4 bases; unmatched bases: 2. Germline V gene sequence: CDR1 ENHRY, CDR2 SYGVKD. The CDR3 spells CAISGTGDYEQYF. The DNA of the CDR3 is TGTGCCATCAGTGGGACAGGGGATTACGAGCAGTACTTC.

This rearrangement joins TRBV5-6 to TRBJ2-4; 7 positions agree with TRBD2. CDR3 length: 17 residues. The V segment lost 1 base and the J segment 0 bases; nucleotides outside the gene matches: 7. In germline, CDR1 is SGHDT, CDR2 YYEEEE. This chain's CDR3 is CASSLSVGRVAKNIQYF. CDR3 in DNA: TGTGCCAGCAGCTTGAGTGTGGGGAGGGTAGCCAAAAACATTCAGTACTTC.

The CDR3 coding sequence is TGCGCCAGCAGCCGGCAAAGGGGGGGGACAGGGGAGTCACCCCTCCACTTT. It encodes CASSRQRGGTGESPLHF. The V and J genes are TRBV4-1 and TRBJ1-6, with 10 positions matching TRBD1. The CDR3 loop spans 17 amino acids. The trim removed 4 bases at V and 10 bases at J, leaving 13 bases unmatched. Germline CDR1 MGHRA, CDR2 YSYEKL.

The rearrangement uses TRBV19 and TRBJ1-1; 8 bases agree with TRBD1. CDR1 and CDR2 from the germline V gene are LNHDA and SQIVND (reference sequence). The CDR3 runs to 14 residues. V gave up 2 bases and J gave up 3 bases; unmatched junction bases: 2. CDR3 DNA: TGTGCCAGTAGTATACAGGGGGCGGACACTGAAGCTTTCTTT. Its protein is CASSIQGADTEAFF.

The chain has TRBV5-1 and TRBJ1-6, with D uncertain. Deletions cut 0 bases from V and 15 bases from J, with 13 bases between. Germline CDR1 reads SGHRS; CDR2 reads YFSETQ. The CDR3 length is 13 residues. For the CDR3, the DNA is TGCGCCAGCAGCTTGGCACCCTTTAGTAGCCTCCACTTT. Translating gives CASSLAPFSSLHF.

The genes are TRBV29-1 and TRBJ2-1; D may be TRBD1 (5 bases). The V end lost 7 bases, the J end lost 5 bases, and 12 bases lay between the germline ends. From germline, CDR1 is SQVTM and CDR2 ANQGSEA. The CDR3 is 12 amino acids. CDR3 bases: TGCAGCGCCTGGAGACAGAACAATGAGCAGTTCTTC. Encoded protein: CSAWRQNNEQFF.

This clone showed up just a few times. V usage is TRBV5-4 and J usage is TRBJ1-5, with TRBD1 identical over 8 bases. The ends lost 3 bases at V and 2 bases at J; junction bases unmatched: 7. CDR1 is SGHNT and CDR2 is YYREEE in the germline V gene (reference sequence). The CDR3 length is 16 residues. The CDR3 here is CASSSDPGQGNQPQHF. For the CDR3, the DNA is TGTGCCAGCAGCTCCGATCCGGGACAGGGCAATCAGCCCCAGCATTTT.